Each of the 26 T cell receptor beta chains below was sequenced from the same sample in a study of neurological immune-mediated disorders. From the 5' RACE reads, TCRdb called clonotypes with MiXCR, one entry per CDR3 protein. The table shows roughly 60,000 distinct CDR3 sequences, with 10% to 12% occurring only once. Sample: PBMCs. These receptors came from a man in his fifties or sixties in good health.

The sample holds many counts of this clonotype. The chain is built from TRBV7-3 and TRBJ2-3; the D gene could be TRBD1 or TRBD2 (5 bases each). Per the germline V gene, CDR1 is SGHTA and CDR2 is FQGTGA. Trimming cost V 6 bases and J 6 bases, with 19 bases left between them. This CDR3 has 15 residues. CDR3 in amino acids: CASSRGVLNLDTQYF. CDR3 nucleotides: TGTGCCAGCAGTCGAGGGGTTTTAAACTTGGATACGCAGTATTTT.

The chain uses TRBV7-2 and TRBJ2-7; TRBD2 matches at 13 bases. Germline V gene sequence: CDR1 SGHTA, CDR2 FQGNSA. With 3 bases clipped from V and 4 bases from J, the junction kept 9 bases outside the gene matches. This CDR3 is built from 17 residues. The CDR3 sequence is CASSLGTSGTFPYEQYF. CDR3 DNA sequence: TGTGCCAGCAGCTTGGGGACTAGCGGGACGTTCCCTTACGAGCAGTACTTC.

This clonotype was recorded many times. The chain is built from TRBV9 and TRBJ1-1; 9 nucleotides align to TRBD1. The J segment lost 5 bases and the V segment lost 4 bases, leaving 9 bases of the junction unmatched. Germline CDR1 reads SGDLS; CDR2 reads YYNGEE. CDR3 size: 15 residues. CDR3 loop: CASSSSGTGLTEAFF. The CDR3 coding sequence is TGTGCCAGCAGCTCCTCCGGGACAGGGTTAACTGAAGCTTTCTTT.

This clonotype was observed many times. The chain recombines TRBV14 with TRBJ2-1; TRBD2 agrees at 7 bases. The V gene end was trimmed by 4 bases and the J gene end by 9 bases; junction bases not matched to a gene: 6. Germline V lookup: CDR1 SGHDN, CDR2 FVKESK. The CDR3 contains 13 residues. The CDR3 here is CASSRSGAGEQFF. The CDR3 DNA reads as TGTGCCAGCAGCCGGAGCGGGGCGGGTGAGCAGTTCTTC.

This clonotype was seen at least ten times. The rearrangement joins TRBV11-2 to TRBJ2-2, with a possible D match to TRBD2 (7 bases). Germline V CDR1 and CDR2: SGHAT, FQNNGV. CDR3 length equals 15 residues. V was pared by 5 bases and J by 2 bases, with 12 bases between. The CDR3 region has the DNA TGTGCCAGCAGCCCCGGGGGGCTCAACACCGGGGAGCTGTTTTTT. Residues: CASSPGGLNTGELFF. Looking up the rest from reference TRBV11-2 and TRBJ2-2 gives the full variable domain: EAGVAQSPRYKIIEKRQSVAFWCNPISGHATLYWYQQILGQGPKLLIQFQNNGVVDDSQLPKDRFSAERLKGVDSTLKIQPAKLEDSAVYLCASSPGGLNTGELFFGEGSRLTVL.

With respect to this clonotype: The junction departs from germline at one end; a sequencing error may be responsible. CDR3 loop: CSATQTGGWGYGCTF. Here the CDR3 DNA reads TGCAGTGCTACCCAAACGGGGGGTTGGGGCTATGGCTGCACCTTC. The genes are TRBV20-1 and TRBJ1-2; possible D gene TRBD1, 5 bases. This CDR3 has 15 residues. Germline CDR1 reads DFQATT; CDR2 reads SNEGSKA (reference sequence).

This clonotype has at least ten counts. This sequence joins TRBV29-1 and TRBJ2-3; 7 bases align to TRBD1. CDR1 is SQVTM, CDR2 ANQGSEA, per germline. The CDR3 extends over 15 amino acids. Trimming cost V 3 bases and J 3 bases; bases outside gene matches: 9. The CDR3 bases are TGCAGCGTTGAGAGCCCGACAGGGTTAACAGATACGCAGTATTTT. Amino acids: CSVESPTGLTDTQYF.

There are a few counts of this clonotype. V gene TRBV12-3 or TRBV12-4 combines with J gene TRBJ2-3, with a weak D call TRBD2 (6 bases). This CDR3 region has 17 residues. Trimming cost V 3 bases and J 3 bases, with 19 bases left between them. CDR3 amino acids: CASSFGGAVRLTDTQYF. The CDR3 region has the DNA TGTGCCAGCAGTTTTGGCGGGGCGGTACGACTTACAGATACGCAGTATTTT.

At least ten counts were recorded for this clonotype. The chain combines TRBV29-1 with TRBJ1-1; D possibly corresponds to TRBD1 (6 bases). The germline V gene has CDR1 SQVTM and CDR2 ANQGSEA. V lost 6 bases, J lost 5 bases, and 13 bases lay in between. The CDR3 is 12 residues long. The CDR3 nucleotides read TGCAGCGTGGGGGGGCAGGGGACTGAAGCTTTCTTT. Its translation is CSVGGQGTEAFF.

This clonotype showed up many times. The chain combines TRBV6-5 with TRBJ1-2, with D possibly TRBD1 on 6 matching bases. The CDR3 has 14 amino acids. V lost 7 bases to trimming and J lost 4 bases, with 16 bases between them. CDR1 MNHEY and CDR2 SVGAGI come from the germline V gene. This CDR3 reads CASTYMTGFYGYTF. Written as DNA, the CDR3 is TGTGCCAGCACCTATATGACAGGATTCTATGGCTACACCTTC.

This clonotype was observed at least ten times. This chain joins TRBV20-1 and TRBJ2-5, with TRBD2 matching over 9 bases. The trim removed 0 bases at V and 5 bases at J, leaving 7 bases unmatched. The CDR3 contains 15 residues. Per germline, CDR1 DFQATT and CDR2 SNEGSKA (reference sequence). CDR3 protein: CSAREPSGDLETQYF. DNA for the CDR3: TGCAGTGCTAGAGAGCCTAGCGGGGATTTGGAGACCCAGTACTTC.

This clonotype was observed many times. The J gene is TRBJ2-6, the V gene TRBV9; D is ambiguous. The CDR3 has 14 amino acids. CDR1 and CDR2 from the germline V gene are SGDLS and YYNGEE. V gave up 3 bases and J gave up 0 bases, with 4 bases separating them. CDR3 bases: TGTGCCAGCAGCGCGTTCTCTGGGGCCAACGTCCTGACTTTC. It encodes CASSAFSGANVLTF.

In this sample, this clonotype turned up many times. V and J are TRBV7-8 and TRBJ1-2; D gene uncertain. From germline, CDR1 is SGHVS and CDR2 FQNEAQ. The ends were cut back, 5 bases at V and 5 bases at J, with 12 bases in the middle. The CDR3 loop spans 13 amino acids. CDR3 sequence: CASSPVGVYGYTF. The CDR3 DNA reads as TGTGCCAGCAGCCCGGTTGGTGTGTATGGCTACACCTTC.

Ten or more counts support this clonotype. The V call is TRBV11-2, the J call TRBJ2-2; perhaps TRBD2 as D (6 bases). Per the germline V gene, CDR1 is SGHAT and CDR2 is FQNNGV. The CDR3 contains 14 residues. The ends were cut back, 5 bases at V and 8 bases at J, with 15 bases in the middle. In DNA form, the CDR3 reads TGTGCCAGCAGCCCGACAAGCGGAGGGGGGGAGCTGTTTTTT. It yields the protein CASSPTSGGGELFF.

This clonotype was seen at least ten times. J is TRBJ2-3 and V is TRBV5-1, with D tentatively TRBD1 or TRBD2 (6 bases each). The CDR3 spans 15 residues. Germline lookup yields CDR1 SGHRS and CDR2 YFSETQ. V was shortened by 4 bases and J by 4 bases, with 16 bases between the two germline ends. Here the CDR3 DNA reads TGCGCCAGCAGCCCCGGGGGCCTCCCCTCAGATACGCAGTATTTT. Protein sequence: CASSPGGLPSDTQYF.

At least ten counts were recorded for this clonotype. V usage is TRBV6-2 or TRBV6-3 and J usage is TRBJ1-5; D is ambiguous. Germline V gene data show CDR1 as MNHEY and CDR2 as SVGEGT. The CDR3 contains 15 residues. Trimming left V 6 bases short and J 5 bases short, with 17 bases between. CDR3 in amino acids: CASSLEIRLDQPQHF. DNA for the CDR3: TGTGCCAGCAGCCTGGAAATCAGGTTGGATCAGCCCCAGCATTTT.

This clonotype was seen many times. This chain links TRBV7-8 with TRBJ1-6; maybe TRBD1 (6 bases). Trimming shortened V by 5 bases and J by 5 bases, and 13 bases separated the two germline ends. CDR3 length: 15 amino acids. Germline CDR1 and CDR2: SGHVS and FQNEAQ. Written as DNA, the CDR3 is TGTGCCAGCAGCCACCGGACAGTGAATAATTCACCCCTCCACTTT. It is translated as CASSHRTVNNSPLHF.

This clonotype was seen at least ten times. The genes are TRBV11-3 and TRBJ2-1; perhaps TRBD2 as D (6 bases). With 5 bases removed from V and 5 bases from J, the gap between germline ends came to 19 bases. There are 16 residues in the CDR3. Germline CDR1 SGHNT, CDR2 YENEEA. The CDR3 nucleotides are TGTGCCAGCAGCCCATCTAGAGCGGGTGGCAACAATGAGCAGTTCTTC. This gives the protein CASSPSRAGGNNEQFF.

The table lists this clonotype with many counts. V usage is TRBV5-5 and J usage is TRBJ2-5; D is unclear. Germline loops: CDR1 SGHKS, CDR2 YYEKEE (reference sequence). Trimming removed 2 bases from V and 1 base from J, with 9 bases in between. This CDR3 has 14 amino acids. The CDR3 DNA reads TGTGCCAGCAGCTTTACAGCGAGCCAAGAGACCCAGTACTTC. Residues: CASSFTASQETQYF.

The chain recombines TRBV4-3 with TRBJ2-7; unclear D gene. CDR3 length equals 14 residues. Germline CDR1 reads LGHNA; CDR2 reads YSLEER. Trimming pared 3 bases from V and 8 bases from J, leaving 17 bases between. In nucleotides, the CDR3 is TGCGCCAGCAGCCATCTACGGACCTCCGACAAGCAGTACTTC. This gives the protein CASSHLRTSDKQYF.

This clonotype was counted a few times. The CDR3 sequence is CSVDGNSYQSPLIGQFF. Written as DNA, the CDR3 is TGCAGCGTTGACGGAAACTCTTACCAATCGCCCTTGATTGGGCAGTTCTTC. The V call is TRBV29-1, the J call TRBJ2-1; no reliable D call. Germline loops: CDR1 SQVTM, CDR2 ANQGSEA. V lost 3 bases, J lost 12 bases, and 30 bases lay in between. CDR3 length: 17 amino acids.

This clonotype was found many times. V gene TRBV7-2 combines with J gene TRBJ1-6; possibly TRBD1 for D (6 bases). CDR3 size: 16 residues. Between the trimmed V and J ends, which lost 0 bases and 8 bases, there was a span of 14 bases. Per the germline V gene, CDR1 is SGHTA and CDR2 is FQGNSA. This CDR3 reads CASSLAAVGGHSPLHF. The CDR3 DNA reads TGTGCCAGCAGCTTAGCGGCGGTGGGGGGGCATTCACCCCTCCACTTT.

The chain links TRBV5-1 to TRBJ2-1, with a weak D call TRBD2 (5 bases). Trimming took 0 bases from V and 3 from J, leaving 10 bases between them. Germline lookup yields CDR1 SGHRS and CDR2 YFSETQ. The CDR3 has 15 amino acids. CDR3 protein: CASSLAGELYNEQFF. CDR3 DNA: TGCGCCAGCAGCTTGGCCGGGGAGCTCTACAATGAGCAGTTCTTC.

This clonotype has ten or more counts. The chain has TRBV7-8 and TRBJ2-7; 7 bases agree with TRBD2. In germline, CDR1 is SGHVS, CDR2 FQNEAQ. This CDR3 comprises 15 residues. The trim removed 0 bases at V and 3 bases at J, leaving 5 bases unmatched. As DNA, the CDR3 is TGTGCCAGCAGCTTAGCTGACTCGGGAGGCTACGAGCAGTACTTC. Amino acid sequence: CASSLADSGGYEQYF. The variable domain in full, with the rest retrieved from reference TRBV7-8 and TRBJ2-7, is GAGVSQSPRYKVAKRGQDVALRCDPISGHVSLFWYQQALGQGPEFLTYFQNEAQLDKSGLPSDRFFAERPEGSVSTLKIQRTQQEDSAVYLCASSLADSGGYEQYFGPGTRLTVT.

This clonotype was seen at least ten times. The V and J genes are TRBV11-2 and TRBJ2-3, with D maybe TRBD1 (5 bases). The CDR3 is made up of 15 amino acids. The germline gives CDR1 SGHAT, CDR2 FQNNGV. V lost 1 base and J 4 bases, leaving 12 bases between the germline ends. The DNA for the CDR3 is TGTGCCAGCAGCTTAGCCGACCCCAGGGCAGATACGCAGTATTTT. It yields the protein CASSLADPRADTQYF.

This clonotype appeared many times. The chain recombines TRBV7-9 with TRBJ2-3, with no clear D. This CDR3 has 11 amino acids. V was clipped by 5 bases and J by 1 base, with 1 base between them. Germline V gene sequence: CDR1 SEHNR, CDR2 FQNEAQ (reference sequence). Written as DNA, the CDR3 is TGTGCCAGCAGCCGCACAGATACGCAGTATTTT. Residues: CASSRTDTQYF.